This passage covers 10 T cell receptor beta chains from one sample sequenced in a study of T cell responses to AZD1222 COVID-19 vaccine. Clones were read by immunoSEQ multiplex PCR, and TCRdb kept only the in-frame ones, dropping some. The profile shows 85,000 to 90,000 clones, roughly nine tenths of them singletons. Sequenced material: peripheral blood, taken on day 0 of AZD1222 vaccination. These receptors all stem from an adult in good health.

The chain links TRBV3-1 (or the pseudogene TRBV3-2) to TRBJ2-7; 7 positions agree with TRBD1. The CDR3 extends over 16 amino acids. J lost 1 base, V lost 1 base, and 7 bases had no gene match. Per germline, CDR1 LGHDT and CDR2 YNNKEL (reference sequence). The CDR3: CASSQGSWTGSYEQYF. CDR3 bases: TGTGCCAGCAGCCAAGGGAGCTGGACAGGATCCTACGAGCAGTACTTC.

This clone has only a few counts. The V and J genes are TRBV2 and TRBJ1-5; TRBD1 might be the D (5 bases). V shed 4 bases and J shed 7 bases, with 14 bases lying between them. CDR3 length: 14 amino acids. CDR1 SNHLY and CDR2 FYNNEI come from the germline V gene. CDR3 protein: CASSVGEEGQPQHF. CDR3 bases: TGTGCCAGCAGTGTGGGGGAAGAAGGGCAGCCCCAGCATTTT.

The chain has TRBV7-2 and TRBJ2-3; D is unclear. The CDR3 loop spans 16 amino acids. CDR1 is SGHTA and CDR2 is FQGNSA in the germline V gene. The V end lost 5 bases, the J end lost 3 bases, and 18 bases lay between the germline ends. The CDR3 nucleotides are TGTGCCAGCAGCCTAAATGGGTTTTTAGGGACAGATACGCAGTATTTT. It is translated as CASSLNGFLGTDTQYF. Based on the CDR3 plus reference TRBV7-2 and TRBJ2-3, the full variable domain is GAGVSQSPSNKVTEKGKDVELRCDPISGHTALYWYRQSLGQGLEFLIYFQGNSAPDKSGLPSDRFSAERTGGSVSTLTIQRTQQEDSAVYLCASSLNGFLGTDTQYFGPGTRLTVL.

The chain uses TRBV6-2 or TRBV6-3 and TRBJ2-3; 9 bases are a match to TRBD2. With V trimmed by 5 bases and J by 4 bases, 10 bases remained unmatched. This CDR3 is built from 16 residues. Germline V gives CDR1 MNHEY, CDR2 SVGEGT. CDR3 in amino acids: CASSLLSGSRADTQYF. CDR3 sequence (DNA): TGTGCCAGCAGTCTCCTTAGCGGGAGTAGGGCAGATACGCAGTATTTT.

This clone was detected only a few times. The gene calls are TRBV7-2 and TRBJ2-1; 13 bases are a match to TRBD2. J lost 5 bases, V lost 4 bases, and 8 bases had no gene match. Germline CDR1 is SGHTA and CDR2 is FQGNSA. The CDR3 runs to 17 residues. As DNA, the CDR3 is TGTGCCAGCAGCTCGGCCACTAGCGGGGGGGCGGACAATGAGCAGTTCTTC. Amino acids: CASSSATSGGADNEQFF.

This clone is a singleton in its sample. One junction end does not reproduce the germline sequence, and a read error may be involved. V gene TRBV19 combines with J gene TRBJ1-5; 10 nucleotides align to TRBD1. The CDR3 is 15 residues long. Germline V gives CDR1 LNHDA, CDR2 SQIVND (reference sequence). This chain's CDR3 is CASRIADRGGQPQHF. CDR3 bases: TGTGCCAGTAGGATAGCGGACAGGGGGGGACAGCCCCAGCATTTT.

This chain joins TRBV24-1 and TRBJ1-5; D is possibly TRBD1 (6 bases). The CDR3 covers 14 residues. Looked up from germline, CDR1 is KGHDR and CDR2 is SFDVKD. V shed 2 bases and J shed 4 bases, with 8 bases lying between them. Written as DNA, the CDR3 is TGTGCCACCAGTGATTCCAGGGGTAATCAGCCCCAGCATTTT. This translates into CATSDSRGNQPQHF.

V usage is TRBV24-1 and J usage is TRBJ2-1, with a weak D call TRBD1 (6 bases). The CDR3 totals 14 residues. Germline CDR1 and CDR2: KGHDR and SFDVKD. V lost 0 bases and J lost 13, with 15 bases in between. CDR3 residues: CATSDLFGTQYQFF. Written as DNA, the CDR3 is TGTGCCACCAGTGATTTGTTCGGGACACAGTATCAGTTCTTC.

The chain links TRBV5-8 to TRBJ1-2; TRBD1 is a possible D gene (5 bases). The CDR3 extends over 15 amino acids. Trimming pared 0 bases from V and 7 bases from J, leaving 16 bases between. Germline assignment: CDR1 SGHTS and CDR2 YDEGEE. The CDR3 sequence: CASSLVVGPSTGYTF. For the CDR3, the DNA is TGTGCCAGCAGCTTGGTTGTGGGACCGAGTACTGGCTACACCTTC.

CDR3 amino acids: CASSLGPRANQPQHF. The CDR3 nucleotides read TGTGCCAGCAGCTTAGGCCCCAGGGCTAATCAGCCCCAGCATTTT. The chain employs TRBV7-2 and TRBJ1-5; a possible D gene is TRBD1 (5 bases). Germline V gene sequence: CDR1 SGHTA, CDR2 FQGNSA. V was clipped by 1 base and J by 4 bases, with 11 bases between them. CDR3 length: 15 amino acids.